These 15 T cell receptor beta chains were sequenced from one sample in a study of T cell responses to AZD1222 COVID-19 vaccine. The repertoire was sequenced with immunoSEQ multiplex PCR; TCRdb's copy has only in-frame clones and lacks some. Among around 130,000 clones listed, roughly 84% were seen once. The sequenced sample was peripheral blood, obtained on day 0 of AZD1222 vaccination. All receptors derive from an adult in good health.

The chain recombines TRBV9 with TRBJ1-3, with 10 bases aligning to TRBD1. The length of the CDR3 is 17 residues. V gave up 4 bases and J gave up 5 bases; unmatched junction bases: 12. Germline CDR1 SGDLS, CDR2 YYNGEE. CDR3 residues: CASSPNLRQGARNTIYF. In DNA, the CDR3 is TGTGCCAGCAGCCCAAACTTACGACAGGGGGCGAGAAACACCATATATTTT.

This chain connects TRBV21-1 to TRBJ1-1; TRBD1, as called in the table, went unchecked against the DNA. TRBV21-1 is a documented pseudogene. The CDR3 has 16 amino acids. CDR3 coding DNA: TGTGCCAGCAGCAAGGGAACAGGGGGGATGAACACTGAAGCTTTCTTT. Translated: CASSKGTGGMNTEAFF.

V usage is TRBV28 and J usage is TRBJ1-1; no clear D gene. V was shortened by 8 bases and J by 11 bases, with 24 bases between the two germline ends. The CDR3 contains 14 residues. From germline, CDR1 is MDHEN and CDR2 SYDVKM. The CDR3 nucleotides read TGTGCCAGCGAGTACCGGCCATCCGCCGAAGGGGCTTTCTTT. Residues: CASEYRPSAEGAFF.

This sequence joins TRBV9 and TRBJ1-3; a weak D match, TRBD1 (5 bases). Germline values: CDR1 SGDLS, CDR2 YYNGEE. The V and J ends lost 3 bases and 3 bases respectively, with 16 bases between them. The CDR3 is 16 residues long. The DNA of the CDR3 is TGTGCCAGCAGCGCAACTGTTCAGGGTGTTGGAAACACCATATATTTT. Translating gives CASSATVQGVGNTIYF.

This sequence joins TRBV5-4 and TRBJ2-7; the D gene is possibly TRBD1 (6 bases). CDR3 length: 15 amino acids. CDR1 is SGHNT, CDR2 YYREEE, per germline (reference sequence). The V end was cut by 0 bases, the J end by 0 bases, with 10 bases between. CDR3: CASSLGGTLSYEQYF. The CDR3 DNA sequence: TGTGCCAGCAGCTTGGGAGGGACACTCTCCTACGAGCAGTACTTC.

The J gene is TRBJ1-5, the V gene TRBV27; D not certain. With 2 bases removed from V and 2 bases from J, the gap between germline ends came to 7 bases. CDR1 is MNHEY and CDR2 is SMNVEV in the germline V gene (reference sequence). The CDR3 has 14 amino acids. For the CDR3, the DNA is TGTGCCAGCAGTTTAGGTGGGGGCAATCAGCCCCAGCATTTT. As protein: CASSLGGGNQPQHF.

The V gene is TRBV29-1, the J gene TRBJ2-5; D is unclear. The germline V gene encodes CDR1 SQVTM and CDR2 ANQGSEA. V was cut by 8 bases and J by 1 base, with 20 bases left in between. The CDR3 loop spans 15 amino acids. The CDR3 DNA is TGCAGCTCCCAGAGAGGTAGCTTACCCCAAGAGACCCAGTACTTC. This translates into CSSQRGSLPQETQYF. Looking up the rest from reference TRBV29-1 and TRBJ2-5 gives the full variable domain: SAVISQKPSRDICQRGTSLTIQCQVDSQVTMMFWYRQQPGQSLTLIATANQGSEATYESGFVIDKFPISRPNLTFSTLTVSNMSPEDSSIYLCSSQRGSLPQETQYFGPGTRLLVL.

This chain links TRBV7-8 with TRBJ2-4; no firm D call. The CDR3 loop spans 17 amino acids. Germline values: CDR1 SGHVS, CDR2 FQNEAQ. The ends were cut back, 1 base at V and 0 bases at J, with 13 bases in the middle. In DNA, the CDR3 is TGTGCCAGCAGCTTAGGATTACCTTTCTTAGCCAAAAACATTCAGTACTTC. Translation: CASSLGLPFLAKNIQYF.

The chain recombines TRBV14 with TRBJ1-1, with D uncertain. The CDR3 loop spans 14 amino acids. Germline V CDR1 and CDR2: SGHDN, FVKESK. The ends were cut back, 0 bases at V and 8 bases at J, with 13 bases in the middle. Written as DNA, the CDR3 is TGTGCCAGCAGCCAAGAAGCCCTAATACCCGAAGCTTTCTTT. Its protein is CASSQEALIPEAFF.

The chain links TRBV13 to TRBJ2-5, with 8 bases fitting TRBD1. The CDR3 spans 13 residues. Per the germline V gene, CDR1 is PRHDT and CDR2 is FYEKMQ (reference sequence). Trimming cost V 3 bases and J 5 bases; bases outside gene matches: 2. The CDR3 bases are TGTGCCAGCAGCTTCAGGGGGCGGGAGACCCAGTACTTC. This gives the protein CASSFRGRETQYF.

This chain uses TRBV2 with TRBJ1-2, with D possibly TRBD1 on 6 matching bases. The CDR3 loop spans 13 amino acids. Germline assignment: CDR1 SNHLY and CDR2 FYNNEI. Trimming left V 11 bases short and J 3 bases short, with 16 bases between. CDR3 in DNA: TGTGCCGCCAGGGGCCCACCTTACTATGGCTACACCTTC. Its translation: CAARGPPYYGYTF.

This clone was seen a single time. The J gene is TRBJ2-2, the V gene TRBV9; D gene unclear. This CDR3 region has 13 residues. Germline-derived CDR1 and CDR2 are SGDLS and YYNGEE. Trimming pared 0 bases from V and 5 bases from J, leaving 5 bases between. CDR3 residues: CASSVGFTGELFF. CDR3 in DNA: TGTGCCAGCAGCGTAGGGTTTACCGGGGAGCTGTTTTTT. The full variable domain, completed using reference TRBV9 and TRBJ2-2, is DSGVTQTPKHLITATGQRVTLRCSPRSGDLSVYWYQQSLDQGLQFLIQYYNGEERAKGNILERFSAQQFPDLHSELNLSSLELGDSALYFCASSVGFTGELFFGEGSRLTVL.

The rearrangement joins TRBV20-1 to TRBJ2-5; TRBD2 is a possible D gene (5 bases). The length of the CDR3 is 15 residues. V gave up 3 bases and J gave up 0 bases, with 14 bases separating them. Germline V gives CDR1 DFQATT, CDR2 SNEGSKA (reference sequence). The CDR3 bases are TGCAGTGCTAGTTCCCCCGGGGAGTACCAAGAGACCCAGTACTTC. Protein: CSASSPGEYQETQYF.

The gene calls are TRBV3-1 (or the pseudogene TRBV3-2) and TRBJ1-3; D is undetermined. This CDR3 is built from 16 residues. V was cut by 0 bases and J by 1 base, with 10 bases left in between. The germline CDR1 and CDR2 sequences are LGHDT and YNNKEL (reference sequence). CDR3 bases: TGTGCCAGCAGCCAAGAACCCGGACGGTCTGGAAACACCATATATTTT. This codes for CASSQEPGRSGNTIYF.

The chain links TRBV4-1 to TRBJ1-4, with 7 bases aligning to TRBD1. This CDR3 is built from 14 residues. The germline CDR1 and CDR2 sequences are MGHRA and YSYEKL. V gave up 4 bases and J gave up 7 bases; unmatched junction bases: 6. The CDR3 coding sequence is TGCGCCAGCAGCCGAGAAAGGGGGCTTGAAAAACTGTTTTTT. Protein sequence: CASSRERGLEKLFF.